These 18 T cell receptor beta chains share one sample of origin, sequenced in a study of tumor-infiltrating lymphocytes in primary liver carcinoma. Unsorted bulk tissue (roughly 19-30 mg) underwent RNA and DNA co-extraction. Using a constant-region primer together with ProtoScript II reverse transcriptase, TCR beta cDNA was made from 450 to 600 ng of total RNA. Libraries for TCR beta were built through three nested multiplex PCR rounds, which together made up a slightly modified ARM-PCR procedure. A C-beta reverse primer and TRBV1-TRBV30 forward primers served in each of the first two PCR rounds, at ten to eleven cycles apiece. MiXCR was run by TCRdb on the multiplex PCR reads, yielding one entry per CDR3 protein. This sample yields tens of thousands of distinct CDR3 sequences, of which 69% are seen a single time; more than 25% belongs to the top ten. The specimen sequenced was tumor-adjacent normal liver tissue. The receptors derive from a man aged 35 to 55 with primary liver carcinoma and hepatitis B virus infection.

This clonotype showed up just once. This rearrangement joins TRBV5-4 to TRBJ2-7, with 11 bases identical to TRBD2. V lost 0 bases to trimming and J lost 0 bases; unmatched junction nucleotides: 5. The germline gives CDR1 SGHNT, CDR2 YYREEE (reference sequence). The CDR3 has 17 amino acids. CDR3 in DNA: TGTGCCAGCAGCTTGGGTAGGGGACTAGCGGTCTCCTACGAGCAGTACTTC. Protein: CASSLGRGLAVSYEQYF.

The chain uses TRBV14 and TRBJ2-1; maybe TRBD1 (6 bases). There are 13 residues in the CDR3. In germline, CDR1 is SGHDN, CDR2 FVKESK. The germline V and J ends were trimmed by 5 bases and 12 bases, with 17 bases remaining between them. CDR3 DNA: TGTGCCAGCAGCTTCAGTACAGGGTGGAGGCAGTTCTTC. Translated: CASSFSTGWRQFF.

Comment on this clonotype: The junction departs from germline at one end; a sequencing error may be responsible. The V call is TRBV5-6, the J call TRBJ2-5, with unresolved D. Germline V lookup: CDR1 SGHDT, CDR2 YYEEEE. The CDR3 runs to 13 residues. The CDR3: CASIPGPKETQCF. In nucleotides, the CDR3 is TGTGCCAGCATCCCCGGGCCTAAAGAGACCCAGTGCTTC.

J is TRBJ2-3 and V is TRBV29-1; 10 bases are shared with TRBD1. The CDR3 is 15 residues long. With V trimmed by 3 bases and J by 3 bases, 6 bases remained unmatched. CDR1 and CDR2 (germline): SQVTM, ANQGSEA. The CDR3 DNA reads as TGCAGCGTTGAGTTGCGGGACAGGGGAACAGATACGCAGTATTTT. It specifies CSVELRDRGTDTQYF.

This clonotype was recorded many times. The rearrangement joins TRBV5-4 to TRBJ2-1, with 8 bases identical to TRBD2. Germline V lookup: CDR1 SGHNT, CDR2 YYREEE (reference sequence). This CDR3 has 15 residues. J gave up 10 bases and V 2 bases, and 11 bases lay outside the gene matches. The CDR3 protein is CASSFDGRALGEQFF. In nucleotides, the CDR3 is TGTGCCAGCAGCTTCGACGGGAGGGCCCTCGGGGAGCAGTTCTTC.

Of note for this clonotype: At one end, the junction sequence differs from germline, possibly due to a read error. J is TRBJ2-1 and V is TRBV28, with D possibly matching TRBD1 (6 bases). CDR1 MDHEN and CDR2 SYDVKM come from the germline V gene. The CDR3 consists of 15 residues. The CDR3 DNA follows: TGTACCAGCAACACAGGGTTGGGTCAGTACAATGAGCAGTTCTTC. Translating it yields CTSNTGLGQYNEQFF.

This clonotype qualifies as medium-sized (0.01 to 0.1%). V and J are TRBV11-1 and TRBJ2-1, with 12 positions matching TRBD2. CDR3 size: 19 residues. The germline V gene has CDR1 SGHAT and CDR2 FQDESV (reference sequence). The V segment lost 3 bases and the J segment 8 bases; nucleotides outside the gene matches: 17. The CDR3 DNA is TGTGCCAGCAGCTTTACCTTTTATGCTAGCGGGAGGGCCGGGGATGAGCAGTTCTTC. Its translation: CASSFTFYASGRAGDEQFF.

Comment on this clonotype: Its ends do not fully match the called genes, so a read error is possible. The chain uses TRBV12-3 or TRBV12-4 and TRBJ2-1, with 7 bases fitting TRBD2. This CDR3 has 17 amino acids. The DNA for the CDR3 is TGTGTCAGCAGCAATCCCGGACTAACGGGAGGAGTCAATGAGCAGTTCTTC. Protein product: CVSSNPGLTGGVNEQFF.

In its sample, this clonotype was seen many times. The gene calls are TRBV29-1 and TRBJ2-7, with 9 nucleotides matching TRBD1. This CDR3 contains 14 residues. Per the germline V gene, CDR1 is SQVTM and CDR2 is ANQGSEA. With V trimmed by 5 bases and J by 1 base, 6 bases remained unmatched. CDR3 in amino acids: CSVLQGALSYEQYF. DNA of the CDR3: TGCAGCGTTTTACAGGGGGCTTTATCCTACGAGCAGTACTTC.

In the case of this clonotype: One end of the junction varies from germline; a read error may be responsible. The chain combines TRBV19 with TRBJ1-1; tentative D call: TRBD1 (5 bases). Per the germline V gene, CDR1 is LNHDA and CDR2 is SQIVND (reference sequence). CDR3 length: 14 amino acids. The CDR3 sequence is CTSSMGQLNTEAFF. In nucleotides, the CDR3 is TGTACCAGTAGTATGGGGCAGTTGAACACTGAAGCTTTCTTT.

As concerns this clonotype: At one end, the junction sequence differs from germline, possibly due to a read error. This sequence joins TRBV6-1 and TRBJ2-3, with TRBD2 identical over 7 bases. The germline V gene encodes CDR1 MNHNS and CDR2 SASEGT. The CDR3 extends over 16 amino acids. The CDR3 protein is CASNERGAGRSETQYF. The CDR3 coding sequence is TGTGCCAGCAACGAACGCGGGGCCGGGAGGTCAGAAACGCAGTATTTT.

Notes on this clonotype: It is likely a read error, because the conserved phenylalanine at the end of the CDR3 is missing. The genes are TRBV6-4 and TRBJ2-1; 11 bases are a match to TRBD2. CDR1 is MRHNA and CDR2 is SNTAGT in the germline V gene. This CDR3 region has 15 residues. As DNA, the CDR3 is TGTGCCAGGAGTGATAGCGGGGGGGCCTACAATGAGCAGTTCCTC. This encodes CARSDSGGAYNEQFL.

The gene calls are TRBV13 and TRBJ1-1; the D gene is possibly TRBD1 (5 bases). The CDR3 has 14 residues. With 0 bases removed from V and 4 bases from J, the gap between germline ends came to 9 bases. CDR1 is PRHDT and CDR2 is FYEKMQ in the germline V gene (reference sequence). CDR3 nucleotides: TGTGCCAGCAGCTTAGGGAGGAGGGGCACTGAAGCTTTCTTT. Translating it yields CASSLGRRGTEAFF.

The genes are TRBV12-3 or TRBV12-4 and TRBJ2-2; D is unresolved. The CDR3 totals 12 residues. The V end lost 8 bases, the J end lost 9 bases, and 13 bases lay between the germline ends. DNA of the CDR3: TGTGCCAGCGGTCCGCGGACCCGGGAGCTGTTTTTT. Encoded protein: CASGPRTRELFF.

The genes are TRBV28 and TRBJ2-2, with 10 bases fitting TRBD2. With 8 bases clipped from V and 9 bases from J, the junction kept 9 bases outside the gene matches. Germline V gene lookup returns CDR1 MDHEN and CDR2 SYDVKM. CDR3 length: 14 residues. CDR3 residues: CASGAGGRTRELFF. The CDR3 DNA sequence: TGTGCCAGCGGAGCGGGAGGGAGAACCAGGGAGCTGTTTTTT.

This clonotype has at least ten counts. This chain joins TRBV10-2 and TRBJ2-7; a weak D match, TRBD2 (6 bases). CDR3 size: 13 residues. Germline lookup yields CDR1 WSHSY and CDR2 SAAADI. The ends were cut back, 7 bases at V and 0 bases at J, with 10 bases in the middle. The CDR3 protein is CASTRGVSYEQYF. The CDR3 DNA is TGCGCCAGCACGCGGGGCGTCTCCTACGAGCAGTACTTC.

The sample holds one count of this clonotype. Because it lacks the conserved phenylalanine or tryptophan at the end, this CDR3 is likely a read error. The V and J genes are TRBV6-5 and TRBJ2-5; D may match TRBD1 or TRBD2 (5 bases each). The CDR3 has 15 amino acids. From germline, CDR1 is MNHEY and CDR2 SVGAGI. Between the trimmed V and J ends, which lost 0 bases and 2 bases, there was a span of 10 bases. The CDR3 spells CASSYSRDGQETQYY. DNA of the CDR3: TGTGCCAGCAGTTACTCGAGGGACGGACAAGAGACCCAGTACTAC.

The chain is built from TRBV6-6 and TRBJ2-7; 9 bases map to TRBD2. Germline values: CDR1 MNHNY, CDR2 SVGAGI (reference sequence). The CDR3 has 16 amino acids. Trimming at V came to 2 bases and at J to 5 bases, leaving 10 bases not matched to a gene. The DNA of the CDR3 is TGTGCCAGCAGTTACGGGATAGCGGGAGATTTGGACGAGCAGTACTTC. Residues: CASSYGIAGDLDEQYF.